The 23 T cell receptor beta chains reported below all come from one sample, sequenced in a study of blood T cell repertoires in COVID-19. Some clones are missing from TCRdb's copy, which holds only in-frame ones; the method was immunoSEQ multiplex PCR. The table has tens of thousands of clones, 80% seen once. Source material: peripheral blood. The source of these receptors is a woman in her 70s with acute or convalescent COVID-19.

The gene calls are TRBV7-9 and TRBJ1-1, with 11 nucleotides matching TRBD1. This CDR3 has 14 amino acids. J was trimmed by 6 bases and V by 5 bases; bases with no gene match: 5. Germline V CDR1 and CDR2: SEHNR, FQNEAQ (reference sequence). CDR3 DNA sequence: TGTGCCAGCAGCAACCGGGACAGGGGGGCTGAAGCTTTCTTT. It translates to CASSNRDRGAEAFF.

The rearrangement links TRBV6-5 to TRBJ2-1; 11 bases fit TRBD2. The CDR3 spans 15 residues. Trimming removed 0 bases from V and 5 bases from J; junction bases left unmatched: 0. Germline V gene lookup returns CDR1 MNHEY and CDR2 SVGAGI. In DNA, the CDR3 is TGTGCCAGCAGTTACTCGACTAGCGGGGACAATGAGCAGTTCTTC. Amino acid sequence: CASSYSTSGDNEQFF.

The rearrangement links TRBV6-2 or TRBV6-3 to TRBJ1-2, with no clear D. The V gene's germline CDR1 is MNHEY and CDR2 SVGEGT. This CDR3 has 12 amino acids. V lost 6 bases and J lost 5, with 10 bases in between. This CDR3 is CASSSQVYGYTF. The DNA for the CDR3 is TGTGCCAGCAGCTCGCAGGTTTATGGCTACACCTTC.

This clone was observed a single time. The chain joins TRBV11-3 to TRBJ2-3; no clear D. Trimming pared 4 bases from V and 3 bases from J, leaving 8 bases between. CDR1 is SGHNT and CDR2 is YENEEA in the germline V gene. The CDR3 length is 13 residues. The CDR3 reads CASSSFITDTQYF. For the CDR3, the DNA is TGTGCCAGCAGCTCATTCATTACAGATACGCAGTATTTT.

J is TRBJ1-3 and V is TRBV6-1, with D possibly matching TRBD1 (6 bases). CDR3 size: 15 residues. Germline values: CDR1 MNHNS, CDR2 SASEGT. The ends were cut back, 2 bases at V and 3 bases at J, with 11 bases in the middle. For the CDR3, the DNA is TGTGCCAGCAGTGAAAGAGGCAGGGGTGGAAACACCATATATTTT. Its translation: CASSERGRGGNTIYF.

This clone showed up just a few times. The CDR3 nucleotides read TGTGCCACGACTCCGGGACAGGGGTCCCTTAGCAATCAGCCCCAGCATTTT. It translates to CATTPGQGSLSNQPQHF. The V call is TRBV10-3, the J call TRBJ1-5, with 10 nucleotides matching TRBD1. Germline V CDR1 and CDR2: ENHRY, SYGVKD. The ends lost 10 bases at V and 0 bases at J; junction bases unmatched: 12. This CDR3 spans 17 amino acids.

V and J are TRBV27 and TRBJ2-7; a weak D match, TRBD1 (5 bases). Germline CDR1 and CDR2: MNHEY and SMNVEV (reference sequence). V lost 3 bases, J lost 3 bases, and 9 bases lay in between. The CDR3 runs 13 residues. Written as DNA, the CDR3 is TGTGCCAGCAGTTTGAACAGGTACTACGAGCAGTACTTC. It encodes CASSLNRYYEQYF.

The V and J genes are TRBV4-2 and TRBJ1-2, with TRBD1 matching over 7 bases. The CDR3 is 17 amino acids. CDR1 LGHNA and CDR2 YNFKEQ come from the germline V gene. Germline trimming cut 5 bases from V and 0 bases from J; bases unmatched to any gene: 12. CDR3 amino acids: CASSAQQTGDSNYGYTF. CDR3 in DNA: TGTGCCAGCAGCGCACAACAAACAGGGGATTCTAACTATGGCTACACCTTC.

This sequence joins TRBV5-1 and TRBJ2-7, with 7 positions matching TRBD1. This CDR3 spans 14 amino acids. Trimming took 0 bases from V and 3 from J; bases not matched to a gene: 3. Germline CDR1 reads SGHRS; CDR2 reads YFSETQ. The CDR3 here is CASSLEGADYEQYF. CDR3 bases: TGCGCCAGCAGCTTGGAGGGGGCCGACTACGAGCAGTACTTC.

J is TRBJ2-1 and V is TRBV3-1 (or the pseudogene TRBV3-2); 11 bases map to TRBD2. CDR1 and CDR2 from the germline V gene are LGHDT and YNNKEL (reference sequence). The CDR3 runs 16 residues. The V segment lost 1 base and the J segment 4 bases; nucleotides outside the gene matches: 3. The DNA of the CDR3 is TGTGCCAGCAGCCAAGGACTAGCGGGGACATACAATGAGCAGTTCTTC. Residues: CASSQGLAGTYNEQFF.

The genes are TRBV5-1 and TRBJ1-2; 9 bases map to TRBD1. V shed 4 bases and J 5 bases; nucleotides not matched to a gene: 9. Germline V gene data show CDR1 as SGHRS and CDR2 as YFSETQ. The CDR3 extends over 15 amino acids. CDR3: CASSLQGAQGYGYTF. The CDR3 DNA is TGCGCCAGCAGCCTACAGGGGGCGCAGGGGTATGGCTACACCTTC. Variable domain in full (rest from reference TRBV5-1 and TRBJ1-2): KAGVTQTPRYLIKTRGQQVTLSCSPISGHRSVSWYQQTPGQGLQFLFEYFSETQRNKGNFPGRFSGRQFSNSRSEMNVSTLELGDSALYLCASSLQGAQGYGYTFGSGTRLTVV.

The gene calls are TRBV20-1 and TRBJ1-5; 8 bases agree with TRBD1. Germline CDR1 reads DFQATT; CDR2 reads SNEGSKA (reference sequence). The V and J ends lost 3 bases and 6 bases, in that order; junction bases with no gene match: 4. CDR3 length: 13 amino acids. Written as DNA, the CDR3 is TGCAGTGCTAGTCAGGGGGCGGGTCAGCCCCAGCATTTT. Amino acid sequence: CSASQGAGQPQHF.

V and J are TRBV19 and TRBJ1-1; the D gene is possibly TRBD1 (6 bases). The germline V gene has CDR1 LNHDA and CDR2 SQIVND (reference sequence). The CDR3 is made up of 15 amino acids. V lost 6 bases and J 6 bases, leaving 20 bases between the germline ends. CDR3: CASSQIKRGYPEAFF. CDR3 bases: TGTGCCAGTAGCCAGATCAAAAGGGGGTATCCTGAAGCTTTCTTT.

The chain uses TRBV4-2 and TRBJ2-7; TRBD1 agrees at 9 bases. CDR1 is LGHNA and CDR2 is YNFKEQ in the germline V gene. Losses at the gene ends were 5 bases for V and 7 bases for J; bases not matched to a gene: 12. The CDR3 runs to 15 residues. DNA for the CDR3: TGTGCCAGCAGCGAAGGGAGACAGGGGACAGGGGAGCAGTACTTC. It codes for CASSEGRQGTGEQYF.

The gene calls are TRBV13 and TRBJ2-7; 9 bases match TRBD1. The CDR3 has 13 residues. CDR1 and CDR2 from the germline V gene are PRHDT and FYEKMQ (reference sequence). V trimming: 4 bases; J trimming: 3 bases; junction bases outside the gene matches: 1. As DNA, the CDR3 is TGTGCCAGCAGCTCGGGACAGGGCTACGAGCAGTACTTC. Translation gives CASSSGQGYEQYF. Based on the CDR3 plus reference TRBV13 and TRBJ2-7, the full variable domain is AAGVIQSPRHLIKEKRETATLKCYPIPRHDTVYWYQQGPGQDPQFLISFYEKMQSDKGSIPDRFSAQQFSDYHSELNMSSLELGDSALYFCASSSGQGYEQYFGPGTRLTVT.

The rearrangement uses TRBV13 and TRBJ2-3, with 8 bases aligning to TRBD1. This CDR3 has 12 amino acids. J was trimmed by 7 bases and V by 5 bases; bases with no gene match: 2. Germline CDR1 is PRHDT and CDR2 is FYEKMQ (reference sequence). CDR3 sequence (DNA): TGTGCCAGCAGCCGGACAGGGCATACGCAGTATTTT. Protein: CASSRTGHTQYF.

For this clone: Additional DNA sequences in this sample encode the identical CDR3. CDR3 nucleotide sequence: TGCAGCGTTGAAGGCGCGGGGGGTGGGGAGACCCAGTACTTC. The encoded protein is CSVEGAGGGETQYF. This rearrangement joins TRBV29-1 to TRBJ2-5; 8 bases line up with TRBD2. The germline CDR1 and CDR2 sequences are SQVTM and ANQGSEA. This CDR3 region has 14 residues. J lost 5 bases, V lost 1 base, and 6 bases had no gene match.

The chain couples TRBV7-8 to TRBJ1-1; TRBD1 might be the D (5 bases). The CDR3 totals 14 residues. V was shortened by 3 bases and J by 0 bases, with 8 bases between the two germline ends. Germline V gene sequence: CDR1 SGHVS, CDR2 FQNEAQ. In DNA form, the CDR3 reads TGTGCCAGCAGCTTGGAGGGGTTGAACACTGAAGCTTTCTTT. Amino acids: CASSLEGLNTEAFF. Supplemented by reference TRBV7-8 and TRBJ1-1, the full variable domain reads GAGVSQSPRYKVAKRGQDVALRCDPISGHVSLFWYQQALGQGPEFLTYFQNEAQLDKSGLPSDRFFAERPEGSVSTLKIQRTQQEDSAVYLCASSLEGLNTEAFFGQGTRLTVV.

The chain couples TRBV5-1 to TRBJ2-3, with 10 nucleotides matching TRBD1. Germline trimming cut 4 bases from V and 2 bases from J; bases unmatched to any gene: 4. The CDR3 extends over 15 amino acids. Germline V gene lookup returns CDR1 SGHRS and CDR2 YFSETQ. CDR3 in amino acids: CASSTGQGNTDTQYF. The CDR3 coding sequence is TGCGCCAGCAGCACGGGACAGGGGAACACAGATACGCAGTATTTT.

This chain joins TRBV3-1 (or the pseudogene TRBV3-2) and TRBJ2-1, with no clear D. V dropped 1 base and J dropped 3 bases, with 10 bases sitting between them. This CDR3 has 15 residues. Germline V gene sequence: CDR1 LGHDT, CDR2 YNNKEL (reference sequence). This CDR3 is CASSQAASYYNEQFF. CDR3 coding DNA: TGTGCCAGCAGCCAAGCGGCTAGTTACTACAATGAGCAGTTCTTC.

The chain employs TRBV19 and TRBJ1-6; a possible D gene is TRBD1 (6 bases). V was clipped by 2 bases and J by 7 bases, with 6 bases between them. Germline V gene data show CDR1 as LNHDA and CDR2 as SQIVND (reference sequence). The CDR3 spans 13 residues. The CDR3 loop reads CASSITGNSPLHF. The CDR3 DNA is TGTGCCAGTAGTATAACAGGGAATTCACCCCTCCACTTT.

The chain links TRBV2 to TRBJ1-1; D not resolved. Germline CDR1 SNHLY, CDR2 FYNNEI. Trimming left V 4 bases short and J 3 bases short, with 9 bases between. The CDR3 consists of 13 residues. CDR3 in amino acids: CASSVRSDTEAFF. CDR3 DNA sequence: TGTGCCAGCAGTGTTCGGTCGGACACTGAAGCTTTCTTT.

This clone has a handful of counts. The rearrangement links TRBV5-6 to TRBJ2-5, with TRBD1 matching over 8 bases. V lost 5 bases to trimming and J lost 4 bases; unmatched junction nucleotides: 7. The germline gives CDR1 SGHDT, CDR2 YYEEEE. The CDR3 length is 14 residues. CDR3 amino acids: CASRTTGEVETQYF. CDR3 DNA: TGTGCCAGCAGAACGACAGGGGAGGTAGAGACCCAGTACTTC.